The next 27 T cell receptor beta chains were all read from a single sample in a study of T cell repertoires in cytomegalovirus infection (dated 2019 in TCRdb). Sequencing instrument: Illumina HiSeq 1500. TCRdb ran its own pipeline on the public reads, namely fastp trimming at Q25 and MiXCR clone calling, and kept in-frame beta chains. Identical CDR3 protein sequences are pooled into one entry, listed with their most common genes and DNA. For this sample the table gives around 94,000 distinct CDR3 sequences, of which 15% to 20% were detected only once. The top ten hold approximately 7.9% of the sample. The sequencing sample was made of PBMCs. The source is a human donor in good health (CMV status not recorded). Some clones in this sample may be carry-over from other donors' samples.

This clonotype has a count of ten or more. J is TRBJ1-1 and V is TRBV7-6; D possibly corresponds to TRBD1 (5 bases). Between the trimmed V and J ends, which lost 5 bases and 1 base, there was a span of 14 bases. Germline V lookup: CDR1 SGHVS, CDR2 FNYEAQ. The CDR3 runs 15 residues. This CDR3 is CASSPRQGGNTEAFF. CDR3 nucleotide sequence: TGTGCCAGCAGCCCCCGCCAGGGAGGGAACACTGAAGCTTTCTTT.

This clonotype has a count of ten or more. Written as DNA, the CDR3 is TGTGCCAGCAGCTTAGCCGGGACAGCTAACTATGGCTACACCTTC. Translating gives CASSLAGTANYGYTF. The V call is TRBV7-2, the J call TRBJ1-2, with 7 nucleotides matching TRBD1. The germline CDR1 and CDR2 sequences are SGHTA and FQGNSA. The CDR3 consists of 15 residues. The J segment lost 0 bases and the V segment lost 0 bases, leaving 1 base of the junction unmatched.

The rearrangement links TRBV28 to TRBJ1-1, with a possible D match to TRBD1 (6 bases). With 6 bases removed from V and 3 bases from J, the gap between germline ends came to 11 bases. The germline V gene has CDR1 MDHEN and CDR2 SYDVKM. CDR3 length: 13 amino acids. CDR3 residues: CASRGRGYTEAFF. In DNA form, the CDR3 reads TGTGCCAGCAGGGGTAGGGGGTACACTGAAGCTTTCTTT.

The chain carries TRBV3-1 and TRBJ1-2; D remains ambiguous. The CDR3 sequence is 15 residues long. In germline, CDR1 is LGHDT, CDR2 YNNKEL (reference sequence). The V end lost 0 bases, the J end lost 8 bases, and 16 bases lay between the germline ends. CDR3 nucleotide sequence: TGTGCCAGCAGCCAAGATGTCGGACGGCCGGCCGGCTACACCTTC. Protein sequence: CASSQDVGRPAGYTF.

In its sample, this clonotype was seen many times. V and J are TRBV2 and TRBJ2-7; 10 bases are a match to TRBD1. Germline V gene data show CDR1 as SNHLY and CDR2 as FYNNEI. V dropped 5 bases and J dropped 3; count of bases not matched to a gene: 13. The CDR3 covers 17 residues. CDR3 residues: CASSPHPGQGRLYEQYF. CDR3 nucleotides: TGTGCCAGCAGTCCCCATCCGGGACAGGGGCGCCTCTACGAGCAGTACTTC. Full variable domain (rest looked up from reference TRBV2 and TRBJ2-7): EPEVTQTPSHQVTQMGQEVILRCVPISNHLYFYWYRQILGQKVEFLVSFYNNEISEKSEIFDDQFSVERPDGSNFTLKIRSTKLEDSAMYFCASSPHPGQGRLYEQYFGPGTRLTVT.

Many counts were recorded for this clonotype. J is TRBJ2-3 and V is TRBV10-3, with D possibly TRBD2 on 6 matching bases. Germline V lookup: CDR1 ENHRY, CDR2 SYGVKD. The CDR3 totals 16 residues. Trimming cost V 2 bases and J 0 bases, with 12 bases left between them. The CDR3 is CAISERKGGSTDTQYF. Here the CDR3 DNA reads TGTGCCATCAGTGAGCGGAAGGGAGGAAGCACAGATACGCAGTATTTT.

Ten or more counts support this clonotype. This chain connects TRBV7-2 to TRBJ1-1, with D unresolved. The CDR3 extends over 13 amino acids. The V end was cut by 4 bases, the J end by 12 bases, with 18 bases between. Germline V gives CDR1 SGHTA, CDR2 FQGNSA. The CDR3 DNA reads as TGTGCCAGCAGCTCCGGGCCCCCGGCGGTTTCTTTCTTT. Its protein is CASSSGPPAVSFF.

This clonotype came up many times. CDR3 region: CASSTQGFRAKNIQYF. The CDR3 bases are TGTGCCAGCAGTACACAGGGCTTTAGGGCCAAAAACATTCAGTACTTC. The chain joins TRBV12-3 or TRBV12-4 to TRBJ2-4, with a weak D call TRBD1 (6 bases). The CDR3 length is 16 residues. V was shortened by 5 bases and J by 1 base, with 15 bases between the two germline ends.

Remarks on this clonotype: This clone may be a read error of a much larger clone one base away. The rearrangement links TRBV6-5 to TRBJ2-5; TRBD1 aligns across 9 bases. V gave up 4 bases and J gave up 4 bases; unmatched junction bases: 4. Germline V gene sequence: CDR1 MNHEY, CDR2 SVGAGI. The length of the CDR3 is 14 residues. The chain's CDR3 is CASSFWTGVETQYF. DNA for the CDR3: TGTGCCAGCAGTTTCTGGACAGGGGTAGAGACCCAGTACTTC.

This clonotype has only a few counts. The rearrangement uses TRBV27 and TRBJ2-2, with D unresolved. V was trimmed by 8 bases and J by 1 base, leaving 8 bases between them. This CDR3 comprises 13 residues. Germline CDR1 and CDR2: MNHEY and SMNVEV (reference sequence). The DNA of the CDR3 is TGTGCCAGCTCATCGGGGAACACCGGGGAGCTGTTTTTT. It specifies CASSSGNTGELFF.

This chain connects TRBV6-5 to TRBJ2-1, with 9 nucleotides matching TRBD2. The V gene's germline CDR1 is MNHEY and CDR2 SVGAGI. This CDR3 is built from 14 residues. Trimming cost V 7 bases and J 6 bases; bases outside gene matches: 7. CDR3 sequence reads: CASIGLAGINEQFF. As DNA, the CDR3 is TGTGCCAGCATCGGGCTAGCGGGGATCAATGAGCAGTTCTTC.

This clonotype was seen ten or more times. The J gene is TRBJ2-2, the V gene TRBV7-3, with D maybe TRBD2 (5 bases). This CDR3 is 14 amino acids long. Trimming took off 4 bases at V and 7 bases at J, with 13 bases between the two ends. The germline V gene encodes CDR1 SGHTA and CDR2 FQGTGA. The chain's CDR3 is CASSSVYGVGELFF. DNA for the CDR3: TGTGCCAGCAGCTCCGTTTACGGGGTCGGGGAGCTGTTTTTT.

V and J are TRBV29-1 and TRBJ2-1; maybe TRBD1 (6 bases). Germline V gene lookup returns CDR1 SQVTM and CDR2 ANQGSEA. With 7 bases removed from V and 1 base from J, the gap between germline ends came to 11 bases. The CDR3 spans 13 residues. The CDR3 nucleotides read TGCAGCGCGGACAGTATTTCCTACAATGAGCAGTTCTTC. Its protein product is CSADSISYNEQFF.

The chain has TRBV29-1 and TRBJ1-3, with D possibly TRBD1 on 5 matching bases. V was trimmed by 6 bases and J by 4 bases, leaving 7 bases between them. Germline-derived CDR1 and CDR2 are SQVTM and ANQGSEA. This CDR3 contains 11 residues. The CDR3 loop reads CSVRQGNTIYF. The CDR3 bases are TGCAGCGTAAGACAGGGAAACACCATATATTTT.

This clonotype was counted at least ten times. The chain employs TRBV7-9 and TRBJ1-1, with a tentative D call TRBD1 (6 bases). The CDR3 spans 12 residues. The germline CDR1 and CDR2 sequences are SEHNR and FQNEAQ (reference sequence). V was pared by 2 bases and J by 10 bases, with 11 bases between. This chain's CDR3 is CASSLRGYLAFF. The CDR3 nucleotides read TGTGCCAGCAGCTTAAGGGGGTACTTAGCTTTCTTT.

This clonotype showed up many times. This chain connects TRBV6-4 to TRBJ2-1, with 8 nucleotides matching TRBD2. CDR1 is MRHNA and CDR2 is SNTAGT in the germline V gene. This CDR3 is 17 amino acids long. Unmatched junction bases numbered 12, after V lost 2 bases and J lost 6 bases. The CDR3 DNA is TGTGCCAGCAGTGACGGCCCTCGGCGGGGGGTAAGCAATGAGCAGTTCTTC. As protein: CASSDGPRRGVSNEQFF.

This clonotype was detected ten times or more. CDR3 loop: CASSLEWNEQFF. The DNA for the CDR3 is TGTGCCAGCAGCTTAGAGTGGAATGAGCAGTTCTTC. The chain is built from TRBV7-8 and TRBJ2-1; D gene unclear. CDR1 is SGHVS, CDR2 FQNEAQ, per germline. The CDR3 is 12 residues long. V lost 1 base to trimming and J lost 7 bases, with 5 bases between them.

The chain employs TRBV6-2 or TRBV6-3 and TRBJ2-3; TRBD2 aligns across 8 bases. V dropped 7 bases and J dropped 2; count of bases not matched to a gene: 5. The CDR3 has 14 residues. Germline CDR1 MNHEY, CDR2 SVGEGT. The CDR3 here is CASNERGLTDTQYF. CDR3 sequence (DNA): TGTGCCAGCAACGAGCGGGGGCTCACAGATACGCAGTATTTT.

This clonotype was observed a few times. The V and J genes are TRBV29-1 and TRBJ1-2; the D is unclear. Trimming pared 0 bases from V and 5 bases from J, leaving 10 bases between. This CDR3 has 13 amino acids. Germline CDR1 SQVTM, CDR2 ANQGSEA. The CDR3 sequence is CSVEEEAVYGYTF. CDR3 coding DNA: TGCAGCGTTGAAGAAGAGGCAGTTTATGGCTACACCTTC. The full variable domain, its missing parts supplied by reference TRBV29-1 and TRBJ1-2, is SAVISQKPSRDICQRGTSLTIQCQVDSQVTMMFWYRQQPGQSLTLIATANQGSEATYESGFVIDKFPISRPNLTFSTLTVSNMSPEDSSIYLCSVEEEAVYGYTFGSGTRLTVV.

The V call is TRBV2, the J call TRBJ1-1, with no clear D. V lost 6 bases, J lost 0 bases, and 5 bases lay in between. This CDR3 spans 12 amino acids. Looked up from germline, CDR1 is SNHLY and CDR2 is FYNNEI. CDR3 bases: TGTGCCAGCAGGGGGATGAACACTGAAGCTTTCTTT. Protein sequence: CASRGMNTEAFF.

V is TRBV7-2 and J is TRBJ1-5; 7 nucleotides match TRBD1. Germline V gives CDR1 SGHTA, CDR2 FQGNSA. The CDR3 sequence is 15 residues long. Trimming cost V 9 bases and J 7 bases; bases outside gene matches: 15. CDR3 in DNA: TGTGCCAGAAGCCCGAGGACAGGACTTAACCAGCCCCAGCATTTT. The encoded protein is CARSPRTGLNQPQHF. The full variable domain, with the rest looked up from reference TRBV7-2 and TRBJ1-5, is GAGVSQSPSNKVTEKGKDVELRCDPISGHTALYWYRQSLGQGLEFLIYFQGNSAPDKSGLPSDRFSAERTGGSVSTLTIQRTQQEDSAVYLCARSPRTGLNQPQHFGDGTRLSIL.

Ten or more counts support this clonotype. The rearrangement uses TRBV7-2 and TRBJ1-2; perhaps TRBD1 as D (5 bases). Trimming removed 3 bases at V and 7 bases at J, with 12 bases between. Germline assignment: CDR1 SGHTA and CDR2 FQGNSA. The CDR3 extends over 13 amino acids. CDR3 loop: CASSLGPGGGYTF. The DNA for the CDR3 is TGTGCCAGCAGCTTGGGGCCCGGCGGTGGCTACACCTTC.

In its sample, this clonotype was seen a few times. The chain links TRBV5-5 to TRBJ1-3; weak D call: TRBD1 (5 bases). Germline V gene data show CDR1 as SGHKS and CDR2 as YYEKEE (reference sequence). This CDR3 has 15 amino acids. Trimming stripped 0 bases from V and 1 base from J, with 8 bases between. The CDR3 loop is CASSLEQASGNTIYF. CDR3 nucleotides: TGTGCCAGCAGCTTGGAACAGGCTTCTGGAAACACCATATATTTT.

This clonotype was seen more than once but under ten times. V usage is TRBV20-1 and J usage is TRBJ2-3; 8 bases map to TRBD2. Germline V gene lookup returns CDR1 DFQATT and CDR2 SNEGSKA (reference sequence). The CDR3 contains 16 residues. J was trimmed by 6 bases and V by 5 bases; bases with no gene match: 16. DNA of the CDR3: TGCAGTGCTTCCCGAGAAGAGAGCGGGGGCCGGGATACGCAGTATTTT. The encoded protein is CSASREESGGRDTQYF.

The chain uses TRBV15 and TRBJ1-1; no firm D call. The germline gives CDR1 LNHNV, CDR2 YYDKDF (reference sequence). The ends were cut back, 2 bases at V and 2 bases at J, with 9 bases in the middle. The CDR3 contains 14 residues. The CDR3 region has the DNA TGTGCCACCAGCAGACCCACAGCAAACACTGAAGCTTTCTTT. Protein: CATSRPTANTEAFF.

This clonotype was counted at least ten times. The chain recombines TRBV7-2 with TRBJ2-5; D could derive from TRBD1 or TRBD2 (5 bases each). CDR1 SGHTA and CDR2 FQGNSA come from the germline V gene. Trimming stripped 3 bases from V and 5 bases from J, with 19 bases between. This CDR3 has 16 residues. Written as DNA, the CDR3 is TGTGCCAGCAGCTTGGGTTTATGGGGGACCGGGGAGACCCAGTACTTC. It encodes CASSLGLWGTGETQYF.

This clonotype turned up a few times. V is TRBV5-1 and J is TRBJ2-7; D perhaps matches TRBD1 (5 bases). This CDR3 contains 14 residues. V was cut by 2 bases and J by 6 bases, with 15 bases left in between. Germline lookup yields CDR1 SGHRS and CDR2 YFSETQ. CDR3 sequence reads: CASSLEQDVGEQYF. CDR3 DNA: TGCGCCAGCAGCTTAGAACAGGACGTTGGCGAGCAGTACTTC.